This is a list of T cell receptor beta chains from one sample in a study of blood T cell repertoires in COVID-19. TCRdb's copy holds only in-frame clones and misses some; the assay was immunoSEQ multiplex PCR. This sample yields about 400,000 clones, of which 87% are seen a single time; around 1.9% belongs to the top ten. Sequenced input: PBMCs or T cells enriched from blood (not recorded which). Every receptor here comes from a man in his forties or fifties in a cohort exposed to, infected with or recovered from COVID-19 (not recorded which). Each CDR3 is given with its conserved first and last residue. Fields, in order: V gene, clone size, D gene, J gene, CDR3 protein, CDR3 DNA. A D gene is named only where the DNA matches it firmly. Expanded clones are given a class, and other clones once, few, many or no size at all.

V: TRBV11-2; size: -; D: -; J: TRBJ1-1; CDR3: CASSLVGGNTEAFF; DNA: TGTGCCAGCAGCTTAGTCGGGGGGAACACTGAAGCTTTCTTT
V: TRBV19; size: -; D: TRBD1; J: TRBJ2-7; CDR3: CASIGGQGSYEQYF; DNA: TGTGCCAGCATCGGGGGACAGGGCTCGTACGAGCAGTACTTC
V: TRBV27; size: -; D: -; J: TRBJ2-5; CDR3: CASSFNGLLETQYF; DNA: TGTGCCAGCAGTTTCAATGGACTATTGGAGACCCAGTACTTC
V: TRBV6-6; size: -; D: -; J: TRBJ2-7; CDR3: CASSTRWGDWRYEQYF; DNA: TGTGCCAGCAGTACACGATGGGGGGACTGGAGGTACGAGCAGTACTTC
V: TRBV5-1; size: -; D: -; J: TRBJ2-7; CDR3: CASSLGRGATYEQYF; DNA: TGCGCCAGCAGCTTGGGTCGGGGGGCCACCTACGAGCAGTACTTC
V: TRBV3-1/TRBV3-2; size: -; D: TRBD2; J: TRBJ2-3; CDR3: CASSRRTSGTDTQYF; DNA: TGTGCCAGCAGCCGGAGGACTAGCGGCACAGATACGCAGTATTTT
V: TRBV27; size: -; D: TRBD1; J: TRBJ1-6; CDR3: CASSSGQVYGSPLHF; DNA: TGTGCCAGCAGTTCAGGACAGGTCTACGGTTCACCCCTCCACTTT
V: TRBV2; size: -; D: -; J: TRBJ2-1; CDR3: CASSTLDSYNEQFF; DNA: TGTGCCAGCAGTACTCTGGACAGCTACAATGAGCAGTTCTTC
V: TRBV6-1; size: -; D: TRBD1; J: TRBJ1-3; CDR3: CASSGAGTETGNTIYF; DNA: TGTGCCAGCAGTGGCGCTGGGACAGAAACGGGAAACACCATATATTTT
V: TRBV7-6; size: -; D: TRBD1; J: TRBJ2-1; CDR3: CASSLARAGTGGNEQFF; DNA: TGTGCCAGCAGCTTAGCTCGGGCCGGGACAGGAGGAAATGAGCAGTTCTTC
V: TRBV19; size: -; D: -; J: TRBJ1-1; CDR3: CASSISPGLNTEAFF; DNA: TGTGCCAGTAGTATTTCCCCAGGGCTGAACACTGAAGCTTTCTTT
V: TRBV18; size: -; D: TRBD2; J: TRBJ2-1; CDR3: CASSPGLAGVGNEQFF; DNA: TGTGCCAGCTCACCGGGACTAGCGGGAGTAGGCAATGAGCAGTTCTTC
V: TRBV28; size: -; D: -; J: TRBJ1-2; CDR3: CASSFLGGSYGYTF; DNA: TGTGCCAGCAGTTTCCTGGGAGGAAGCTATGGCTACACCTTC
V: TRBV2; size: -; D: -; J: TRBJ2-3; CDR3: CASSEAFNTQYF; DNA: TGTGCCAGCAGTGAAGCGTTTAATACGCAGTATTTT
V: TRBV4-1; size: -; D: -; J: TRBJ2-2; CDR3: CASSQLTGELFF; DNA: TGCGCCAGCAGCCAACTCACCGGGGAGCTGTTTTTT
V: TRBV5-8; size: -; D: TRBD2; J: TRBJ2-1; CDR3: CASSLAGGQNEQFF; DNA: TGTGCCAGCAGCTTAGCGGGAGGGCAAAATGAGCAGTTCTTC
V: TRBV2; size: once; D: TRBD2; J: TRBJ2-1; CDR3: CARRTSGTYNEQFF; DNA: TGTGCCAGACGGACTAGCGGTACCTACAATGAGCAGTTCTTC
V: TRBV5-1; size: -; D: -; J: TRBJ1-3; CDR3: CASSADYLGNTIYF; DNA: TGCGCCAGCAGCGCGGACTATTTGGGAAACACCATATATTTT
V: TRBV15; size: -; D: TRBD2; J: TRBJ2-1; CDR3: CATSSLLAGYPNEQFF; DNA: TGTGCCACCAGCAGTTTACTAGCGGGATACCCCAATGAGCAGTTCTTC
V: TRBV6-1; size: once; D: -; J: TRBJ1-1; CDR3: CASSEAPGGGNTEAFF; DNA: TGTGCCAGCAGTGAAGCGCCGGGGGGTGGGAACACTGAAGCTTTCTTT
V: TRBV18; size: -; D: -; J: TRBJ2-1; CDR3: CASSLGGHSYNEQFF; DNA: TGTGCCAGCTCACTGGGAGGCCACTCCTACAATGAGCAGTTCTTC
V: TRBV27; size: -; D: TRBD2; J: TRBJ2-7; CDR3: CASSSGLAGGSSYEQYF; DNA: TGTGCCAGCAGTTCGGGACTAGCGGGAGGAAGCTCCTACGAGCAGTACTTC
V: TRBV7-9; size: -; D: -; J: TRBJ1-4; CDR3: CASSLDYRVGTNEKLFF; DNA: TGTGCCAGCAGCTTAGACTACAGGGTTGGCACTAATGAAAAACTGTTTTTT
V: TRBV9; size: -; D: -; J: TRBJ2-2; CDR3: CASSVAPLPGSVAGELFF; DNA: TGTGCCAGCAGCGTAGCGCCCCTCCCCGGGAGTGTGGCCGGGGAGCTGTTTTTT
V: TRBV5-6; size: -; D: TRBD1; J: TRBJ1-6; CDR3: CASSLRTGRSSPLHF; DNA: TGTGCCAGCAGCTTAAGGACAGGGCGAAGTTCACCCCTCCACTTT
V: TRBV18; size: -; D: TRBD2; J: TRBJ2-3; CDR3: CASSPPSGPDTDTQYF; DNA: TGTGCCAGCTCACCCCCTAGCGGGCCTGACACAGATACGCAGTATTTT
V: TRBV7-6; size: -; D: TRBD2; J: TRBJ2-2; CDR3: CASSLGLAVNTGELFF; DNA: TGTGCCAGCAGCTTAGGGCTAGCGGTGAACACCGGGGAGCTGTTTTTT
V: TRBV27; size: once; D: -; J: TRBJ1-2; CDR3: CASSLSRQNYGYTF; DNA: TGTGCCAGCAGTTTATCGAGGCAGAACTATGGCTACACCTTC
V: TRBV5-1; size: -; D: TRBD2; J: TRBJ2-2; CDR3: CASSLAVAGDLGELFF; DNA: TGCGCCAGCAGCTTGGCTGTGGCGGGAGATCTCGGGGAGCTGTTTTTT
V: TRBV5-4; size: -; D: -; J: TRBJ2-5; CDR3: CASSPGLLQETQYF; DNA: TGTGCCAGCAGCCCAGGACTCCTCCAAGAGACCCAGTACTTC
V: TRBV29-1; size: -; D: TRBD2; J: TRBJ2-4; CDR3: CSVEGGTSQAGGNIQYF; DNA: TGCAGCGTTGAAGGAGGGACTAGCCAGGCCGGGGGAAACATTCAGTACTTC
V: TRBV14; size: once; D: -; J: TRBJ2-1; CDR3: CASSQDDIEQFF; DNA: TGTGCCAGCAGCCAAGATGACATTGAGCAGTTCTTC
V: TRBV3-1/TRBV3-2; size: -; D: TRBD2; J: TRBJ2-1; CDR3: CASSPPGLAGYEQFF; DNA: TGTGCCAGCAGCCCTCCGGGACTAGCGGGTTATGAGCAGTTCTTC
V: TRBV11-2; size: -; D: -; J: TRBJ2-3; CDR3: CASSLITSRTDTQYF; DNA: TGTGCCAGCAGCTTAATCACTAGCCGCACAGATACGCAGTATTTT
V: TRBV5-1; size: once; D: TRBD1; J: TRBJ1-2; CDR3: CASSEGQGSFGYTF; DNA: TGCGCCAGCAGCGAGGGACAGGGGTCTTTTGGCTACACCTTC
V: TRBV29-1; size: -; D: TRBD1; J: TRBJ1-2; CDR3: CSVMTGPYGYTF; DNA: TGCAGCGTTATGACAGGGCCTTATGGCTACACCTTC
V: TRBV7-8; size: -; D: -; J: TRBJ1-3; CDR3: CASSSGFGNTIYF; DNA: TGTGCCAGCAGCTCGGGGTTCGGAAACACCATATATTTT
V: TRBV18; size: -; D: -; J: TRBJ1-1; CDR3: CASSPPVSTEAFF; DNA: TGTGCCAGCTCACCACCGGTTAGTACTGAAGCTTTCTTT